Below, one TCR beta chain is given with its context. The antigen remains unidentified. Quantitative 5'-RACE with molecular barcodes generated TCR beta libraries. Via MiXCR, TCRdb re-called the 5' RACE reads, giving one row per CDR3 protein. This table holds over 700,000 distinct CDR3 sequences, under 20% found once. This sample was included in a study of CD8 T cells in ankylosing spondylitis. Whole-study results and caveats: Several highly homologous variants made up a TCR beta motif that seemed to typify ankylosing spondylitis blood. Reportedly, matched ankylosing spondylitis synovial fluid was significantly enriched for disease-linked clones.

Germline loops: CDR1 DFQATT, CDR2 SNEGSKA (reference sequence). The V end was cut by 4 bases, the J end by 7 bases, with 11 bases between. This CDR3 spans 12 amino acids. The origin of this receptor is a male donor with ankylosing spondylitis. The source material was blood, either unsorted or a sorted T cell fraction (not recorded which). J is TRBJ1-5 and V is TRBV20-1; no definite D call. CDR3 residues: CSAKGGGQPQHF. The CDR3 nucleotides are TGCAGTGCTAAGGGTGGAGGACAGCCCCAGCATTTT.